The rows below give T cell receptor beta chains drawn from one sample of a study of shared clonotypes between healthy human individuals. The protocol was immunoSEQ multiplex PCR, while the TCRdb copy is restricted to in-frame clones and leaves out a portion. This repertoire shows some 2.3 million clones, 93% found once; its top ten account for 0.39%. The material sequenced was naive CD4+ T cells from PBMCs. Source of these receptors: a young man in good health. Some clones in this sample may be carry-over from other donors' samples. Each CDR3 is given with its conserved first and last residue. The D gene is left open where the match is weak. Where a row states a size, it is once, few, many or the class of an expanded clone; other rows omit it.

clone_size d_call j_call v_call cdr3_nt cdr3_aa
. . TRBJ2-7 TRBV7-9 TGTGCCAGCAGCTTAGTAGGACAGCCTTCAAGCTCCTACGAGCAGTACTTC CASSLVGQPSSSYEQYF
. TRBD1 TRBJ2-5 TRBV9 TGTGCCAGCAGCCTAAGGACAGGGGGGCAAGAGACCCAGTACTTC CASSLRTGGQETQYF
. TRBD2 TRBJ2-7 TRBV14 TGTGCCAGCAGCCGACTAGCGGGAGGACCCTACGAGCAGTACTTC CASSRLAGGPYEQYF
. . TRBJ2-1 TRBV7-3 TGTGCCAGCAACTTAACTCCCTCAGGCGAGCAGTTCTTC CASNLTPSGEQFF
. . TRBJ2-7 TRBV7-2 TGTGCCAGCAGCTTAATAAGACTACCCGCCTACGAGCAGTACTTC CASSLIRLPAYEQYF
. . TRBJ2-3 TRBV19 TGTGCCAGTAGTTTCGGAGGAACAGCGGACCTTGGCACAGATACGCAGTATTTT CASSFGGTADLGTDTQYF
. TRBD1 TRBJ1-5 TRBV20-1 TGCAGTGCTAGACGGACAGGTCCCCAGCATTTT CSARRTGPQHF
once . TRBJ2-1 TRBV29-1 TGCAGCGTTTCAGTGGTTTTAAATGAGCAGTTCTTC CSVSVVLNEQFF
. TRBD2 TRBJ2-3 TRBV5-4 TGTGCCAGCAGCTTAGGACTAGCGGGACTTACAGATACGCAGTATTTT CASSLGLAGLTDTQYF
. . TRBJ1-2 TRBV14 TGTGCCAGCAGCCAAGGGGGGGCAGAGGGACCCATGGGCTACACCTTC CASSQGGAEGPMGYTF
. . TRBJ2-7 TRBV5-1 TGCGCCAGCAGCTTAGGCATACAAACCTCCTACGAGCAGTACTTC CASSLGIQTSYEQYF
. . TRBJ1-3 TRBV4-1 TGCGCCAGCAGCCAAGGGACCGCGAGAGGGGTCTCTGGAAACACCATATATTTT CASSQGTARGVSGNTIYF
. . TRBJ1-2 TRBV7-9 TGTGCCAGCAGCCCCCCAGGTGCAGGGCAGGGGTTCTATGGCTACACCTTC CASSPPGAGQGFYGYTF
. . TRBJ2-1 TRBV9 TGTGCCAGCAGCCTAACCTTAAACTCCTACAATGAGCAGTTCTTC CASSLTLNSYNEQFF
once . TRBJ2-7 TRBV30 TGTGCCCGGACGGGCAGGAGACCGGGCGAGCAGTACTTC CARTGRRPGEQYF
. . TRBJ2-7 TRBV28 TGTGCCAGCAGTTTCACTTCAGGGGCGCCACTTACTTACGAGCAGTACTTC CASSFTSGAPLTYEQYF
. . TRBJ2-5 TRBV28 TGTGCCAGCAGTTTACGCCTCACGGGTGGGGAGACCCAGTACTTC CASSLRLTGGETQYF
. . TRBJ2-5 TRBV15 TGTGCCACCAGCAGAGGACCCCAAGAGACCCAGTACTTC CATSRGPQETQYF
. TRBD2 TRBJ2-3 TRBV7-9 TGTGCCAGCAGCATAATGCCCAGCGGGAGGGCCAATGATACGCAGTATTTT CASSIMPSGRANDTQYF